The rows below give T cell receptor beta chains drawn from one sample of a study of cytomegalovirus exposure and HLA in healthy donors. Sequencing was performed with immunoSEQ multiplex PCR; in TCRdb, only in-frame clones are kept and a portion is missing. Of under 95,000 clones in the sample, approximately 95% are singletons; the top ten hold 2.1%. The sample comprised PBMCs. These receptors were obtained from a woman younger than 35 in good health and CMV-seronegative. Both conserved end residues are part of each CDR3. A D gene is named only where the DNA matches it firmly. Clone size is not always given. Where it is, it says once, few, many or a class for expanded clones.

-	TRBV2	12	TRBJ2-7	-	TGTGCCAGCAGTCCCGACAGATACGAGCAGTACTTC	CASSPDRYEQYF
-	TRBV5-5	16	TRBJ2-4	-	TGTGCCAGCAGGGAAGACAGCCGTATTTTAAAAAACATTCAGTACTTC	CASREDSRILKNIQYF
-	TRBV6-5	12	TRBJ2-3	-	TGTGCCAGCACGGGAGACACAGATACGCAGTATTTT	CASTGDTDTQYF
few	TRBV6-1	15	TRBJ2-1	TRBD2	TGTGCCAGCAGTGAGATTAGCGGGGGCCCCAATGAGCAGTTCTTC	CASSEISGGPNEQFF
-	TRBV29-1	15	TRBJ2-2	TRBD1	TGCAGCGTTCAACCCGGGACAGTTAACACCGGGGAGCTGTTTTTT	CSVQPGTVNTGELFF
-	TRBV27	14	TRBJ1-2	-	TGTGCCAGCAGAGTCCATGTAGGGGACTATGGCTACACCTTC	CASRVHVGDYGYTF
-	TRBV30	15	TRBJ2-3	-	TGTGCCTGGAGTGGTCTAGCCCCACGGTCAGATACGCAGTATTTT	CAWSGLAPRSDTQYF
-	TRBV6-5	16	TRBJ2-3	-	TGTGCCAGCAGTTACTCGCCGGGATTGGGCCCAGATACGCAGTATTTT	CASSYSPGLGPDTQYF
-	TRBV7-2	15	TRBJ1-2	TRBD1	TGTGCCAGCAGCTTAGATGGCAGGGGGGACTATGGCTACACCTTC	CASSLDGRGDYGYTF
-	TRBV30	14	TRBJ2-7	TRBD2	TGTGCCTGGAGTAAGCGGGGTTCTACCTACGAGCAGTACTTC	CAWSKRGSTYEQYF
-	TRBV9	15	TRBJ2-1	-	TGTGCCAGCAGCGTAGACGGGGGGCCTAACAATGAGCAGTTCTTC	CASSVDGGPNNEQFF
-	TRBV4-3	13	TRBJ1-1	-	TGCGCCAGCAGCCAAGCCGGGTACACTGAAGCTTTCTTT	CASSQAGYTEAFF
-	TRBV30	14	TRBJ2-7	-	TGTGCCTGGAGTGTAGGAAAGGGGACCTACGAGCAGTACTTC	CAWSVGKGTYEQYF
once	TRBV29-1	14	TRBJ1-1	TRBD1	TGCAGTGCTCGGGTGGCAGGGGGAAACACTGAAGCTTTCTTT	CSARVAGGNTEAFF
-	TRBV15	15	TRBJ2-2	TRBD2	TGTGCCACCAGTAGGCCCGGGAGGGACACCGGGGAGCTGTTTTTT	CATSRPGRDTGELFF
few	TRBV15	16	TRBJ1-3	-	TGTGCCACCAGCGCCCGACAGGAGCCTTCTGGAAACACCATATATTTT	CATSARQEPSGNTIYF
-	TRBV10-3	14	TRBJ1-2	-	TGTGCCATCAGTGATCAGGGAGGTATCTATGGCTACACCTTC	CAISDQGGIYGYTF
-	TRBV7-3	15	TRBJ2-2	TRBD1	TGTGCCAGCAGCTTAATGGAAAGGGGGCAAGGGGAGCTGTTTTTT	CASSLMERGQGELFF
once	TRBV11-3	15	TRBJ2-1	-	TGTGCCAGCAGCTTAGATTGGTCCCGAGGCAATGAGCAGTTCTTC	CASSLDWSRGNEQFF
-	TRBV10-3	16	TRBJ2-1	TRBD2	TGTGCCATCAGTGGGACTAGCCCCCCAAACTACAATGAGCAGTTCTTC	CAISGTSPPNYNEQFF
-	TRBV30	14	TRBJ1-2	-	TGTGCCTGGAGTGTACAGGGAGGGGCCTATGGCTACACCTTC	CAWSVQGGAYGYTF
-	TRBV27	16	TRBJ2-5	-	TGTGCCAGCAGTTTGTACCTGGGGCGGGATCAAGAGACCCAGTACTTC	CASSLYLGRDQETQYF
-	TRBV6-4	10	TRBJ1-5	-	TGTGCCAGCGTGCGAACGCCCCAGCATTTT	CASVRTPQHF
-	TRBV5-1	17	TRBJ2-7	-	TGCGCCAGCAGCTTTTCCGGGACAGGGACTAGTACCTACGAGCAGTACTTC	CASSFSGTGTSTYEQYF